This T cell receptor beta chain was identified during a study of blood T cell repertoires in COVID-19. Method: immunoSEQ multiplex PCR; TCRdb's copy keeps in-frame clones and lacks some. The sample carries 150,000 or so clones, 60% to 85% recorded once. This clone was observed once. The CDR3 is made up of 14 amino acids. Germline values: CDR1 SNHLY, CDR2 FYNNEI. J gave up 7 bases and V 6 bases, and 9 bases lay outside the gene matches. The rearrangement joins TRBV2 to TRBJ2-5, with TRBD2 matching 9 bases. The TCR originated in an elderly man with acute or convalescent COVID-19. The sample comprised peripheral blood. In DNA, the CDR3 is TGTGCCAGCAGGGCCGGGACTAGCTTTGGGACCCAGTACTTC. Its translation: CASRAGTSFGTQYF.